This T cell receptor beta chain was captured in a study of shared clonotypes between healthy human individuals (TCRdb year 2020). Context from the whole study: A couple of women and a few men aged 18 to 49 years were included in the cohort. To increase sequencing depth and limit assay-specific biases, different laboratories used diverse techniques to prepare libraries and sequence TCR repertoires. To estimate repertoire size and how much clonotype sharing occurs between individuals, the study deeply sequenced the blood TCR repertoires of five healthy adults. Leukapheresis yielded between about 0.94 and 9.5 billion PBMCs per donor. For each donor, CD4 naive and CD4 memory were each run on three plates, CD8 naive on two plates, and CD8 memory on one plate. Overall study results and their limits: About 5% of naive CD4, 3.5% of naive CD8, approximately 2.2% of memory CD4, and around 0.4% of memory CD8 clonotypes were shared across a few donors. Only blood was sampled, and tissue TCR repertoires likely differ from those in blood. Pairwise subsampling indicated that sequencing depth was expected to affect the degree of clonotype sharing among donors. The small number of donors limited the genetic and exposure-history diversity represented. Naive subsets generally had larger estimated clonotype richness than memory subsets did. Compared with non-shared clonotypes, the clonotypes found in all four sorted-subset donors had higher generation probabilities. Even with the large sequencing depth, rarefaction of the sorted-subset datasets indicated that sequencing was incomplete.

Using the deep immunoSEQ assay, multiplex PCR amplified TCR CDR3 regions from genomic DNA. Extracted genomic DNA from each cell subset was spread evenly across all wells of several immunoSEQ 96-well plates, with each plate serving as a replicate. For sorted subsets, each replicate PCR was loaded with around 220 ng genomic DNA, equivalent to 30,000 to 35,000 T cell genomes. Purified libraries were quantified with a Qubit 3.0 fluorometer, sized on a Bioanalyzer 2100, and re-quantified with the KAPA Library Quantification kit. Every immunoSEQ 96-well plate was sequenced on a dedicated single-read 150-cycle Illumina NextSeq 550 flow cell. Per the original workflow: The immunoSEQ output contained only junctional sequences without quality scores, so filtering could not match that applied to full-length reads. To assign V/J genes and CDR3, sequences were annotated using PyIR, a Python wrapper for IgBLAST v1.9, with IMGT germline references. Any read was removed if the V/J assignment was weak (E-value above 1e-6), the CDR3 was missing, or the read contained stop codons, out-of-frame junctions, or ambiguous translated residues. V3J clonotypes were defined as sequences sharing the same inferred V gene, J gene, and CDR3 amino acid sequence. To compute the percentage overlap between repertoires, the number of shared unique clonotypes was divided by the size of the smaller repertoire. RTK rarefaction, the Chao1 estimator, and Recon v2.1 estimates of unobserved clonotypes were used to assess repertoire richness. For all TCRbeta clonotypes obtained by the gDNA method from a few donors, generation probabilities were computed with OLGA. Here the immuneACCESS table is served through TCRdb, limited to in-frame sequences with V and J called. Missing clones are a known gap in these copies; in checked studies unresolved V genes cover under half, and the rest lacks a known reason. V and J calls and clone size are given by that table; D and trimming were obtained from the DNA. The sample table holds approximately 1.9 million clones, of which 80% to 95% were seen once. The ten largest clones capture about 1.7% of the sample.

The germline V gene provides CDR1 SGHTA and CDR2 FQGNSA. V gives up 6 bases and J gives up 3 bases, and the segment between their germline ends measures 18 bases. The CDR3 numbers 15 residues from cysteine through phenylalanine. CDR3 DNA only is kept here, 45 bases in frame from base 1. CD8 naive samples were CD45RO-negative cells positively selected for CCR7, giving a CD45RA+CCR7+ population that excluded TemRA cells. Donors were healthy HIV-negative adults with no recently reported acute infections or vaccinations. All donors were Caucasian adults living in Nashville, Tennessee, USA. Blood was obtained by leukapheresis, after which PBMCs were separated by Ficoll-Histopaque density gradient centrifugation and cryopreserved in liquid nitrogen vapor phase. Analytical flow cytometry was used to check the purity and quantity of each magnetically sorted T cell population. Each sorted fraction had its genomic DNA isolated and then quantified by UV absorbance on a Nanodrop 2000c.

On this clone: No cognate antigen has been identified for it. The input lacks base qualities; no much larger clone sits a single base away.

Sequenced sample: naive CD8+ T cells from PBMCs. Interpreted using the paper, the cell subset or site label stands for: CD45RA+CCR7+. The chain is encoded by TRBV7-2 joined to TRBJ2-7, with the D gene too uncertain to name. This clonotype originated in a young man in good health. Some clones in this sample may be carry-over from other donors' samples. The DNA sequence is TGTGCCAGCAGTTCCGAAGTGAGCTCCTACTACGAGCAGTACTTC. Translated, this is CASSSEVSSYYEQYF.